This TCR beta chain was sequenced in a study of blood T cells in healthy people across ages. The sample providers were healthy Caucasian people from Russia, aged roughly 6 to 95. Together with a sample-barcoded 5' primer, a J-beta primer mix was included in a second PCR lasting about 6 to 11 cycles. Each sample yielded at least 2.5 million CDR3-containing paired-end reads. TCRdb re-called the 5' RACE reads with MiXCR, one entry per CDR3 protein. The sample carries roughly 800,000 distinct CDR3 sequences, 53% recorded once. CDR1 is SNHLY, CDR2 FYNNEI, per germline. V was cut by 5 bases and J by 15 bases, with 14 bases left in between. The CDR3 contains 11 residues.

The V call is TRBV2, the J call TRBJ2-4; D may be TRBD2 (6 bases). This clonotype was sampled from a man of 80 years or more in good health. Sequenced: blood. The CDR3 sequence: CASSRTIERYF. The CDR3 coding sequence is TGTGCCAGCAGTCGGACTATCGAGCGGTACTTC.